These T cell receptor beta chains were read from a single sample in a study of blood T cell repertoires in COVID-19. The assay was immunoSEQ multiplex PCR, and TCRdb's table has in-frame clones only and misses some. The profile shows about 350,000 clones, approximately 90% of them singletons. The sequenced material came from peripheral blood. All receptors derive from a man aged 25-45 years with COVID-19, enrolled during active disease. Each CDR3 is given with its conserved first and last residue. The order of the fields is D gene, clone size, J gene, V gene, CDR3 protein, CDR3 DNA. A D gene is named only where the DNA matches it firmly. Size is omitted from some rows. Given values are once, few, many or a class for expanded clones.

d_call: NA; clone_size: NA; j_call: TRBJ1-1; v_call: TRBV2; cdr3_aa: CASLRGFTEAFF; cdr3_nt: TGTGCCAGCCTTAGGGGGTTTACTGAAGCTTTCTTT
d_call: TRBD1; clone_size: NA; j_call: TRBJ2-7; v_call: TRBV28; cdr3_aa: CASSKTGVLSYEQYF; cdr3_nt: TGTGCCAGCAGTAAAACAGGGGTCCTATCCTACGAGCAGTACTTC
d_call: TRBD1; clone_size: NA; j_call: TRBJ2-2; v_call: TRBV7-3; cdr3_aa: CASSSRQGANTGELFF; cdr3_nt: TGTGCCAGCAGCTCCCGACAGGGGGCGAACACCGGGGAGCTGTTTTTT
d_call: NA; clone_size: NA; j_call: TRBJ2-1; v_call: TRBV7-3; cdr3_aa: CASSRGLNNEQFF; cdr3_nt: TGTGCCAGCAGCCGTGGGCTGAACAATGAGCAGTTCTTC
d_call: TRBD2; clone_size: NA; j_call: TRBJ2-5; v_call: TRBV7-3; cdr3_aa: CASSLTSGLGTRNPETQYF; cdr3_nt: TGTGCCAGCAGCTTAACGTCGGGATTAGGGACTAGGAACCCGGAGACCCAGTACTTC
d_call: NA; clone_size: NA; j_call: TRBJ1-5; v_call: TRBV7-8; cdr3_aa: CASSLLGGNQPQHF; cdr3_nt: TGTGCCAGCAGCCTCCTGGGCGGCAATCAGCCCCAGCATTTT
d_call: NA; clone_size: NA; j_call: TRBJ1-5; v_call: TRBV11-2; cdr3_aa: CASSPVGQPQHF; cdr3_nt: TGTGCCAGCAGCCCCGTCGGTCAGCCCCAGCATTTT
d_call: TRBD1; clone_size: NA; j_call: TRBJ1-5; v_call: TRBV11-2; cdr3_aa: CASSVDRANNQPQHF; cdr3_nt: TGTGCCAGCAGCGTCGACAGGGCGAACAATCAGCCCCAGCATTTT
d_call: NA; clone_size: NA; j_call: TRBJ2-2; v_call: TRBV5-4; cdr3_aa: CASSPRGGQNTGELFF; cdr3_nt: TGTGCCAGCAGCCCGCGCGGGGGCCAGAACACCGGGGAGCTGTTTTTT
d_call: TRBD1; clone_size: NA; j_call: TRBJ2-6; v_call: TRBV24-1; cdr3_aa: CATSDSVGQGLSGANVLTF; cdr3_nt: TGTGCCACCAGTGATTCGGTGGGACAGGGGCTCTCTGGGGCCAACGTCCTGACTTTC
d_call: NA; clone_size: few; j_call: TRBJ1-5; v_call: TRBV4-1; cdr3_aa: CASSQGFTGIVNQPQHF; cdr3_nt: TGCGCCAGCAGCCAAGGGTTTACAGGGATCGTCAATCAGCCCCAGCATTTT
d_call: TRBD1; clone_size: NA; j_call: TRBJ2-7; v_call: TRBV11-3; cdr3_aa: CASSPGTDFTYEQYF; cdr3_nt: TGTGCCAGCAGCCCTGGGACAGACTTTACCTACGAGCAGTACTTC
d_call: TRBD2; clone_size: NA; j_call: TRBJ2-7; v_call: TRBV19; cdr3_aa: CASSRYLAGVDEQYF; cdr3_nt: TGTGCCAGTAGTCGTTATCTAGCGGGAGTCGACGAGCAGTACTTC
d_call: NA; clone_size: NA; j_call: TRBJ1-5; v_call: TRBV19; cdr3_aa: CASSIVGGVGNQPQHF; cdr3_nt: TGTGCCAGTAGTATTGTGGGAGGGGTAGGCAATCAGCCCCAGCATTTT
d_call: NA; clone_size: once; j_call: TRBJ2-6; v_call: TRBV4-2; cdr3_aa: CASSQFLAGANVLTF; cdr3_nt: TGTGCCAGCAGCCAATTTTTAGCTGGGGCCAACGTCCTGACTTTC
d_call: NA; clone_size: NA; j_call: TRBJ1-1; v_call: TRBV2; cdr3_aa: CASSSVPNTEAFF; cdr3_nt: TGTGCCAGCAGTAGCGTCCCGAACACTGAAGCTTTCTTT